The next 2 T cell receptor beta chains were all read from a single sample in a study of cytomegalovirus exposure and HLA in healthy donors. 60 Vbeta and 13 Jbeta primers were used in PCR. Clones were sequenced by immunoSEQ multiplex PCR, and TCRdb holds only the in-frame ones, with some missing. The sample carries 150,000 to 200,000 clones, around 80% recorded once. The sample was PBMCs. Receptors originate from a woman aged 25 to 39 in good health and CMV-seropositive.

This clone was detected only once. The CDR3 here is CASSSHRGSDTQYF. DNA of the CDR3: TGTGCCAGCAGCTCTCACCGGGGGTCAGATACGCAGTATTTT. The J gene is TRBJ2-3, the V gene TRBV9, with D possibly TRBD2 on 6 matching bases. Germline V lookup: CDR1 SGDLS, CDR2 YYNGEE. Trimming shortened V by 4 bases and J by 4 bases, and 13 bases separated the two germline ends. The CDR3 sequence is 14 residues long.

This clone was picked up a small number of times. This sequence joins TRBV13 and TRBJ2-1; TRBD2 agrees at 9 bases. J was trimmed by 6 bases and V by 6 bases; bases with no gene match: 6. In germline, CDR1 is PRHDT, CDR2 FYEKMQ (reference sequence). CDR3 size: 14 residues. The CDR3 is CASRRGGAVNEQFF. CDR3 in DNA: TGTGCCAGCAGGCGCGGGGGGGCCGTCAATGAGCAGTTCTTC.